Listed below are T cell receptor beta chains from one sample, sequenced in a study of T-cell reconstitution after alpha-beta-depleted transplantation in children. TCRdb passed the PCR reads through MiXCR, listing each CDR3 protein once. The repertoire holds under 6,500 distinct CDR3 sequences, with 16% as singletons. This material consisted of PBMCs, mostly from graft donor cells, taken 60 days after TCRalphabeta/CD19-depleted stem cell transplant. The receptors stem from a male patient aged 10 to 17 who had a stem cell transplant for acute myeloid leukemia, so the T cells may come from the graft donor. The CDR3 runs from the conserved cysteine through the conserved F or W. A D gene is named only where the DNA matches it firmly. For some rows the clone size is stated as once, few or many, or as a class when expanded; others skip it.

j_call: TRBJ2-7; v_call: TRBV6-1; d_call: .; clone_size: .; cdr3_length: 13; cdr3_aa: CASSEASTYEQYF; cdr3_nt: TGTGCCAGCAGTGAAGCGAGCACCTACGAGCAGTACTTC
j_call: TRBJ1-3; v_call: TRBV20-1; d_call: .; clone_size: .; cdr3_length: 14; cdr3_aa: CSASNRANGNTIYF; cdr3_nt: TGCAGTGCTAGCAACAGGGCAAACGGAAACACCATATATTTT
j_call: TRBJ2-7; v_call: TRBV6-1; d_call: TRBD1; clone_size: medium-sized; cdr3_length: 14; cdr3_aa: CASSELTGTGEQYF; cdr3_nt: TGTGCCAGCAGTGAACTTACCGGGACAGGTGAGCAGTACTTC
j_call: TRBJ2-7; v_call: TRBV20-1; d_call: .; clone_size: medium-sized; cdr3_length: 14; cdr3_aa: CSARGALSSYEQYF; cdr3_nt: TGCAGTGCTAGAGGGGCGTTGAGCTCCTACGAGCAGTACTTC
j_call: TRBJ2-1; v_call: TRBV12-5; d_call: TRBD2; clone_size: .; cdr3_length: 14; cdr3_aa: CASGLAGAGNEQFF; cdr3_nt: TGTGCTAGTGGTCTAGCGGGAGCAGGCAATGAGCAGTTCTTC
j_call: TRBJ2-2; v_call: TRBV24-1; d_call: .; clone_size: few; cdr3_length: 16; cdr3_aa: CATSDPGGENTGELFF; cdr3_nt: TGTGCCACCAGTGATCCCGGTGGGGAGAACACCGGGGAGCTGTTTTTT
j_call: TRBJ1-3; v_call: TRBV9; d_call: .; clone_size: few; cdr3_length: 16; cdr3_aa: CASSVERPNSGNTIYF; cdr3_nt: TGTGCCAGCAGCGTAGAACGGCCGAATTCTGGAAACACCATATATTTT
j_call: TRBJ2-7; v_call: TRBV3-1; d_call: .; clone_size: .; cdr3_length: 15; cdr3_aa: CASSPEPTRSYEQYF; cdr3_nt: TGTGCCAGCAGCCCCGAGCCGACTAGGTCGTACGAGCAGTACTTC
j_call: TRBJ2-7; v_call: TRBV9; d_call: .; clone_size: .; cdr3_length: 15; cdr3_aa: CASSATDGSSYEQYF; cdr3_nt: TGTGCCAGCAGCGCTACGGACGGGAGCTCCTACGAGCAGTACTTC
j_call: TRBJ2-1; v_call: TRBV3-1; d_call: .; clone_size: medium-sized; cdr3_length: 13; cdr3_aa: CASSQSGYNEQFF; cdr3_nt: TGTGCCAGCAGCCAATCAGGGTACAATGAGCAGTTCTTC
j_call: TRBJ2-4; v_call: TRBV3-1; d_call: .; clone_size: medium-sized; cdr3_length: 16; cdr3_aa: CASSPTGALAKNIQYF; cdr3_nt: TGTGCCAGCAGCCCCACAGGAGCTCTAGCCAAAAACATTCAGTACTTC
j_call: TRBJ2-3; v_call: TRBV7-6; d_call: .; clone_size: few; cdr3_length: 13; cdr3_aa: CASSFGLTDTQYF; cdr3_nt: TGTGCCAGCAGCTTTGGGCTCACAGATACGCAGTATTTT
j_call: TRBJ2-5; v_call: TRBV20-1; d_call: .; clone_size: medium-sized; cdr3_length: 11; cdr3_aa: CSAWTAQTQYF; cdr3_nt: TGCAGTGCTTGGACAGCTCAGACCCAGTACTTC
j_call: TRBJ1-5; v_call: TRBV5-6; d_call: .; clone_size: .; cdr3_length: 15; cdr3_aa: CASSLGPFSNQPQHF; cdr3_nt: TGTGCCAGCAGCTTGGGGCCCTTTAGCAATCAGCCCCAGCATTTT
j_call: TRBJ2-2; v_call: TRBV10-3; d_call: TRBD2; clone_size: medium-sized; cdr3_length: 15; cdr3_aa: CAIYTSGTSTGELFF; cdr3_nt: TGTGCCATCTACACTAGCGGGACCAGCACCGGGGAGCTGTTTTTT
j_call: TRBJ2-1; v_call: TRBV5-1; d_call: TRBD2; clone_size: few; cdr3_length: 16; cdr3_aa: CASSLSSGRAYNEQFF; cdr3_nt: TGCGCCAGCAGCTTATCTAGCGGGAGGGCCTACAATGAGCAGTTCTTC
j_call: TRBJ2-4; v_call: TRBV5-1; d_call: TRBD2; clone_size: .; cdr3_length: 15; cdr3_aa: CASRTSRRAKNIQYF; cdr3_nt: TGCGCCAGCCGGACTAGTCGGCGGGCCAAAAACATTCAGTACTTC
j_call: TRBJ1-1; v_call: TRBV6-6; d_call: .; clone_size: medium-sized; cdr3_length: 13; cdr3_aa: CASSGNLNTEAFF; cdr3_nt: TGTGCCAGCAGTGGTAATCTGAACACTGAAGCTTTCTTT
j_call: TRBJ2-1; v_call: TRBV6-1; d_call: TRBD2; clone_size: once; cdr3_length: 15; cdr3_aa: CASTKGLAGTNEQFF; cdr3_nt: TGTGCCAGCACCAAAGGACTAGCGGGTACAAATGAGCAGTTCTTC
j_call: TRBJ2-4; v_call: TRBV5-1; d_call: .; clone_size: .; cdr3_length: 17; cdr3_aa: CASSVSSVPLAKNIQYF; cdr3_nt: TGCGCCAGCAGCGTCTCTAGCGTACCCCTAGCCAAAAACATTCAGTACTTC
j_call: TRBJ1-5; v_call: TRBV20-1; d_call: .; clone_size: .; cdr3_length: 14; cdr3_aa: CSAETAYSNQPQHF; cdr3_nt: TGCAGTGCTGAGACAGCCTATAGCAATCAGCCCCAGCATTTT
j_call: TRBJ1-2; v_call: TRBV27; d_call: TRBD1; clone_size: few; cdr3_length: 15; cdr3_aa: CASSFAGTGIGGYTF; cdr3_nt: TGTGCCAGCAGTTTTGCCGGGACAGGGATCGGAGGCTACACCTTC
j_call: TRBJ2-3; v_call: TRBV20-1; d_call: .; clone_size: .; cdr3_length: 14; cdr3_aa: CSARSGDGQDTQYF; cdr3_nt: TGCAGTGCTAGATCGGGCGATGGGCAAGATACGCAGTATTTT
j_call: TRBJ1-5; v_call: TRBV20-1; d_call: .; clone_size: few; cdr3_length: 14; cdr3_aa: CSARTWADNQPQHF; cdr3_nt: TGCAGTGCTAGGACCTGGGCAGACAATCAGCCCCAGCATTTT
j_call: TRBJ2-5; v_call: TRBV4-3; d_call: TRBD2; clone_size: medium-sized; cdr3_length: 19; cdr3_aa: CASSQVVASGRRSQETQYF; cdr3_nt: TGCGCCAGCAGCCAAGTGGTGGCTAGCGGGAGGCGGTCCCAAGAGACCCAGTACTTC
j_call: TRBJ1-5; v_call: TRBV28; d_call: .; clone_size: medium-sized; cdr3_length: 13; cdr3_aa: CASRWTFNQPQHF; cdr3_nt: TGTGCCAGCAGGTGGACCTTTAATCAGCCCCAGCATTTT
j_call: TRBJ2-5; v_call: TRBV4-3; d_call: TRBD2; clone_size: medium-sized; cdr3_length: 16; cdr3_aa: CASSQFSGRTQETQYF; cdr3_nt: TGCGCCAGCAGCCAATTTAGCGGGAGGACTCAAGAGACCCAGTACTTC
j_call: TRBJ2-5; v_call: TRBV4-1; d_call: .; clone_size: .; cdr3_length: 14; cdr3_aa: CASSQDWGQETQYF; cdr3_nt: TGCGCCAGCAGCCAAGATTGGGGACAAGAGACCCAGTACTTC
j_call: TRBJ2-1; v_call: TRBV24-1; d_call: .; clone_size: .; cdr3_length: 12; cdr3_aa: CATSDTGDEQFF; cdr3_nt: TGTGCCACCAGTGATACGGGTGATGAGCAGTTCTTC
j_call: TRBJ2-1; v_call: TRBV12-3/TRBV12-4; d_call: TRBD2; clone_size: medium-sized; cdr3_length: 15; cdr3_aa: CASSPTSGGYNEQFF; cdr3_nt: TGTGCCAGCAGTCCGACTAGCGGGGGTTACAATGAGCAGTTCTTC
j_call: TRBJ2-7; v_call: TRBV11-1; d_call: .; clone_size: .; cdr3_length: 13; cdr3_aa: CASSLAGRYEQYF; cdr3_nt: TGTGCCAGCAGCTTAGCGGGACGCTACGAGCAGTACTTC
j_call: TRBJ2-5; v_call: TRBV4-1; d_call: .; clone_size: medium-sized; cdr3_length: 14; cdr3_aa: CASSPIPTQETQYF; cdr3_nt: TGCGCCAGCAGCCCGATTCCAACACAAGAGACCCAGTACTTC
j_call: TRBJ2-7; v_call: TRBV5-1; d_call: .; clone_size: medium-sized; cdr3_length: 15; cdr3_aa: CASSSSGTDAYEQYF; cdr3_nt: TGCGCCAGCAGCTCGTCCGGGACTGACGCCTACGAGCAGTACTTC
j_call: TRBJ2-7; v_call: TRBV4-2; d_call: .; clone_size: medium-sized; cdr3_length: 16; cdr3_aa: CASSPPQGSGLKEQYF; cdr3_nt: TGTGCCAGCAGCCCGCCTCAAGGTTCGGGACTGAAGGAGCAGTACTTC
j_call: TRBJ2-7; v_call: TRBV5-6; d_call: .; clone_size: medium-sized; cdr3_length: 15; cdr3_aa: CASSSLAGSINEQYF; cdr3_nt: TGTGCCAGCAGCTCACTGGCCGGGAGTATCAACGAGCAGTACTTC
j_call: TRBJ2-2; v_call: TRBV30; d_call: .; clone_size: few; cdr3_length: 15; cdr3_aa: CAWSPTQQSTGELFF; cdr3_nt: TGTGCCTGGAGTCCGACCCAACAAAGCACCGGGGAGCTGTTTTTT
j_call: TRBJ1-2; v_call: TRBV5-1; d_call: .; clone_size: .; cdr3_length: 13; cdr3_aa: CASSSGFNYGYTF; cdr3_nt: TGCGCCAGCAGCTCGGGGTTTAACTATGGCTACACCTTC
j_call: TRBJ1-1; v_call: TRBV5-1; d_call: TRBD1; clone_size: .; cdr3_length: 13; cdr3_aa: CASKPTGDTEAFF; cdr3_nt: TGCGCCAGCAAACCGACAGGGGACACTGAAGCTTTCTTT
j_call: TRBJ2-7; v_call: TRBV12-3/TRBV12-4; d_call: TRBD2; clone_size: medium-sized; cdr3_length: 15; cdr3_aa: CASSLSASGPKEQYF; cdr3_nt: TGTGCCAGCAGTTTATCGGCTAGCGGCCCGAAAGAGCAGTACTTC
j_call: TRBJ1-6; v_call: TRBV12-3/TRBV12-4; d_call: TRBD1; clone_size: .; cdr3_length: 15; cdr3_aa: CASSSFRGRGSPLHF; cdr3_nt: TGTGCCAGCAGTTCATTCAGGGGGCGCGGTTCACCCCTCCACTTT
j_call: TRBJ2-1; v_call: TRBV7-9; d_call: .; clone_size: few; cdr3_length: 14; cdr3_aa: CASSLDVGWNEQFF; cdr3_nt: TGTGCCAGCAGCTTAGACGTCGGATGGAATGAGCAGTTCTTC
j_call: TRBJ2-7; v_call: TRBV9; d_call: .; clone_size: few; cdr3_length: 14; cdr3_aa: CASSPGGGRYEQYF; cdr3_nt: TGTGCCAGCAGTCCAGGTGGAGGGAGGTACGAGCAGTACTTC
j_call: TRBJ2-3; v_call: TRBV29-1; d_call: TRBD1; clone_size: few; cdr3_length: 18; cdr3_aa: CSVDFLNSWGQGESRQYF; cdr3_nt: TGCAGCGTTGATTTTTTAAATAGTTGGGGACAGGGGGAATCCCGGCAGTATTTT
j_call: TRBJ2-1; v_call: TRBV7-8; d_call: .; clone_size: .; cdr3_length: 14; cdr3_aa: CASSPTPTQSEQFF; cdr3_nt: TGTGCCAGCAGCCCGACCCCCACCCAGAGTGAGCAGTTCTTC
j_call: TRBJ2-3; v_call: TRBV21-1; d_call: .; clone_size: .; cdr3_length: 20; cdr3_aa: CASSKGRECGRAGVADTQYF; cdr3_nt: TGTGCCAGCAGCAAAGGGCGGGAATGCGGGAGGGCCGGTGTGGCAGATACGCAGTATTTT
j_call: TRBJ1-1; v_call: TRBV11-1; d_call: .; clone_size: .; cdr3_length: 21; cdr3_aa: CASSLRGGGRYSSRGNTEAFF; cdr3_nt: TGTGCCAGCAGCTTAAGGGGTGGGGGACGGTACTCTTCCCGAGGGAACACTGAAGCTTTCTTT
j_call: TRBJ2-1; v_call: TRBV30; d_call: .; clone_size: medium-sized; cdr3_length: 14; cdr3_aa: CAWSLGRGIEGQFF; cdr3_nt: TGTGCCTGGAGTCTCGGGAGAGGGATAGAGGGGCAGTTCTTC